One sample yielded the 18 T cell receptor beta chains listed below, sequenced in a study of shared clonotypes between healthy human individuals. This table comes from immunoSEQ multiplex PCR, and its TCRdb copy is limited to in-frame clones, with some not included. The sample lists about 2 million clones, 85% to 95% occurring once. The specimen sequenced was naive CD4+ T cells sorted from blood. Documented subset: CD45RA+ positively selected. These receptors were taken from a man between 18 and 29 years old in good health.

V gene TRBV5-6 combines with J gene TRBJ1-6; unclear D gene. Germline CDR1 and CDR2: SGHDT and YYEEEE. V lost 0 bases and J lost 7, with 8 bases in between. The CDR3 is made up of 14 amino acids. CDR3 region: CASSLGHRNSPLHF. Here the CDR3 DNA reads TGTGCCAGCAGCTTGGGACATCGGAATTCACCCCTCCACTTT.

The V gene is TRBV9, the J gene TRBJ2-5, with 7 bases that match TRBD2. This CDR3 spans 14 amino acids. V dropped 0 bases and J dropped 3; count of bases not matched to a gene: 2. Germline V gives CDR1 SGDLS, CDR2 YYNGEE. The DNA for the CDR3 is TGTGCCAGCAGCGTAGAGGGGAGGGAAGAGACCCAGTACTTC. The encoded protein is CASSVEGREETQYF.

This clone came up once. V gene TRBV28 combines with J gene TRBJ1-2; 7 nucleotides line up with TRBD1. V lost 4 bases and J lost 3; bases outside the gene matches: 8. This CDR3 comprises 15 residues. Germline V gives CDR1 MDHEN, CDR2 SYDVKM. CDR3 sequence (DNA): TGTGCCAGCAGTTCGGGGACAGTCAAATACTATGGCTACACCTTC. Its protein product is CASSSGTVKYYGYTF.

The chain has TRBV28 and TRBJ1-1, with 12 bases aligning to TRBD1. The CDR3 is 16 amino acids. Trimming took 4 bases from V and 5 from J; bases not matched to a gene: 8. The V gene's germline CDR1 is MDHEN and CDR2 SYDVKM. Here the CDR3 reads CASSSGQGAKGTEAFF. In DNA, the CDR3 is TGTGCCAGCAGTTCGGGACAGGGGGCGAAGGGGACTGAAGCTTTCTTT. Supplemented by reference TRBV28 and TRBJ1-1, the full variable domain reads DVKVTQSSRYLVKRTGEKVFLECVQDMDHENMFWYRQDPGLGLRLIYFSYDVKMKEKGDIPEGYSVSREKKERFSLILESASTNQTSMYLCASSSGQGAKGTEAFFGQGTRLTVV.

The chain is built from TRBV4-1 and TRBJ2-1; 8 bases map to TRBD2. With 1 base clipped from V and 5 bases from J, the junction kept 4 bases outside the gene matches. From germline, CDR1 is MGHRA and CDR2 YSYEKL. CDR3 length equals 15 residues. The CDR3 DNA follows: TGCGCCAGCAGCCAAGCGGGGGGGCCCCACAATGAGCAGTTCTTC. Its protein product is CASSQAGGPHNEQFF.

The chain combines TRBV29-1 with TRBJ1-1; tentatively, D is TRBD1 (5 bases). The CDR3 spans 12 residues. Trimming took 7 bases from V and 0 from J, leaving 9 bases between them. Germline values: CDR1 SQVTM, CDR2 ANQGSEA. CDR3: CSGTRMNTEAFF. Written as DNA, the CDR3 is TGCAGCGGGACAAGAATGAACACTGAAGCTTTCTTT.

The J gene is TRBJ1-2, the V gene TRBV5-1; D is unresolved. Looked up from germline, CDR1 is SGHRS and CDR2 is YFSETQ. CDR3 length: 12 amino acids. The V gene lost 2 bases and the J gene lost 8 bases, with 10 bases spanning the gap. The CDR3 sequence: CASSLVGSGYTF. CDR3 sequence (DNA): TGCGCCAGCAGCTTAGTAGGATCGGGCTACACCTTC.

The V call is TRBV4-2, the J call TRBJ2-3; D tentatively reads TRBD1 or TRBD2 (5 bases each). The CDR3 extends over 15 amino acids. Trimming left V 0 bases short and J 3 bases short, with 10 bases between. Germline CDR1 reads LGHNA; CDR2 reads YNFKEQ. The DNA for the CDR3 is TGTGCCAGCAGCCAAGAGGGGGATCGGACAGATACGCAGTATTTT. This codes for CASSQEGDRTDTQYF.

J is TRBJ2-7 and V is TRBV12-5; 7 bases align to TRBD2. J gave up 3 bases and V 6 bases, and 8 bases lay outside the gene matches. CDR1 and CDR2 from the germline V gene are LGHNT and FRNRAP. The CDR3 length is 14 residues. The CDR3 nucleotides are TGTGCTAGTGGCAAAACAGGCGGGGGCTACGAGCAGTACTTC. Its protein is CASGKTGGGYEQYF.

The chain uses TRBV28 and TRBJ1-4; the D gene is possibly TRBD1 (5 bases). CDR3 length equals 14 residues. Trimming took 6 bases from V and 5 from J, leaving 13 bases between them. CDR1 is MDHEN and CDR2 is SYDVKM in the germline V gene. The CDR3 DNA reads TGTGCCAGCAGCCCCCCGGGGGGGAATGAAAAACTGTTTTTT. Translation gives CASSPPGGNEKLFF.

The genes are TRBV4-3 and TRBJ2-7; TRBD1 agrees at 9 bases. Looked up from germline, CDR1 is LGHNA and CDR2 is YSLEER. This CDR3 region has 17 residues. V shed 3 bases, J shed 2 bases, and the junction held 11 bases outside the gene matches. CDR3 in DNA: TGCGCCAGCAGCCAGAGCATAATCGGACAGGGGCCCTACGAGCAGTACTTC. Translating it yields CASSQSIIGQGPYEQYF.

The V and J genes are TRBV2 and TRBJ2-7; D perhaps matches TRBD2 (6 bases). Per the germline V gene, CDR1 is SNHLY and CDR2 is FYNNEI. V lost 5 bases to trimming and J lost 0 bases, with 8 bases between them. The CDR3 runs 13 residues. In nucleotides, the CDR3 is TGTGCCAGCAGTTGGAGGGGCTCCTACGAGCAGTACTTC. Translated: CASSWRGSYEQYF.

This clone came up once. J is TRBJ1-4 and V is TRBV5-1, with 7 nucleotides matching TRBD1. Germline V CDR1 and CDR2: SGHRS, YFSETQ. Losses at the gene ends were 9 bases for V and 8 bases for J; bases not matched to a gene: 10. The CDR3 has 13 residues. The CDR3 reads CATQQGPGEKLFF. CDR3 sequence (DNA): TGCGCCACCCAACAGGGGCCCGGGGAAAAACTGTTTTTT.

The rearrangement joins TRBV5-5 to TRBJ2-5; TRBD2 matches at 9 bases. This CDR3 comprises 14 residues. Germline CDR1 and CDR2: SGHKS and YYEKEE (reference sequence). V was clipped by 4 bases and J by 5 bases; unmatched bases: 6. DNA for the CDR3: TGTGCCAGCAGCGCCGGACTAGCGTCGGAGACCCAGTACTTC. It yields the protein CASSAGLASETQYF. The variable domain in full, with the rest retrieved from reference TRBV5-5 and TRBJ2-5, is DAGVTQSPTHLIKTRGQQVTLRCSPISGHKSVSWYQQVLGQGPQFIFQYYEKEERGRGNFPDRFSARQFPNYSSELNVNALLLGDSALYLCASSAGLASETQYFGPGTRLLVL.

V and J are TRBV18 and TRBJ2-2, with TRBD2 matching over 10 bases. Germline loops: CDR1 KGHSH, CDR2 LQKENI. J gave up 6 bases and V 0 bases, and 7 bases lay outside the gene matches. CDR3 length: 17 amino acids. The CDR3 here is CASSPPWASGSAGELFF. The DNA for the CDR3 is TGTGCCAGCTCACCACCATGGGCTAGCGGGAGCGCCGGGGAGCTGTTTTTT.

V gene TRBV10-3 combines with J gene TRBJ2-3; TRBD2 matches at 9 bases. CDR3 length equals 17 residues. Germline lookup yields CDR1 ENHRY and CDR2 SYGVKD. V shed 2 bases, J shed 3 bases, and the junction held 9 bases outside the gene matches. The CDR3 loop reads CAISEIAGGRATDTQYF. CDR3 nucleotides: TGTGCCATCAGTGAGATTGCGGGAGGGAGAGCAACAGATACGCAGTATTTT.

The chain couples TRBV29-1 to TRBJ2-4; TRBD1 matches at 8 bases. The CDR3 length is 15 residues. CDR1 and CDR2 from the germline V gene are SQVTM and ANQGSEA. With V trimmed by 7 bases and J by 0 bases, 8 bases remained unmatched. Written as DNA, the CDR3 is TGCAGCGCTTCGGACAGGGAACTAGCCAAAAACATTCAGTACTTC. Residues: CSASDRELAKNIQYF. Combining the CDR3 with reference TRBV29-1 and TRBJ2-4 gives the whole variable domain SAVISQKPSRDICQRGTSLTIQCQVDSQVTMMFWYRQQPGQSLTLIATANQGSEATYESGFVIDKFPISRPNLTFSTLTVSNMSPEDSSIYLCSASDRELAKNIQYFGAGTRLSVL.

The chain links TRBV18 to TRBJ1-4; D not resolved. The V and J ends lost 1 base and 0 bases respectively, with 6 bases between them. CDR3 length: 15 residues. Germline V gene lookup returns CDR1 KGHSH and CDR2 LQKENI. CDR3 protein: CASSPRLATNEKLFF. The CDR3 coding sequence is TGTGCCAGCTCACCACGTCTTGCAACTAATGAAAAACTGTTTTTT.